This T cell receptor (beta chain) is drawn from a study of cytomegalovirus exposure and HLA in healthy donors (dated by TCRdb to about 2017). Regarding the complete study: An earlier analysis of a few hundred of the donors reported roughly 300 Gb of sequence data and 90 million to 120 million unique TCR beta sequences obtained from 180 million or so T cells. An earlier analysis of nearly 600 of the donors applied high-throughput TCR beta sequencing to assess whether each TCR beta V gene segment acted as functional or pseudogenic. Along with the approximately 600-subject first cohort, a separate validation cohort of around 120 different subjects was used. Among the roughly 410 genotyped donors, around 79% belonged to the genetic ancestry cluster associated with self-reported Caucasian donors. HLA typing included class I and class II loci at four-digit resolution. About 300 gigabases of sequencing data and some 85 million unique TCR sequences were included in an early release covering about 700 HLA-typed donors. Alongside the repertoire data, information on donor age, sex, ethnicity and CMV serostatus was compiled. In a later genetic analysis, genome-wide SNP genotypes for 398 of the 666 donors were used, and that subset was treated as a discovery cohort. In the later analysis, no new phenotypic data were used to find candidate immune exposures; instead, reliance was placed on TCR beta sequences and their occurrence across donors. To predict cytomegalovirus infection status, the study combined high-throughput TCR immunosequencing, statistical association of individual TCRs with disease status, and machine learning. Among a few hundred genotyped donors of the cohort, an average of about 240,000 unique TCR beta nucleotide sequences were sequenced per donor, roughly 20% of them non-productive. To study patterns of TCR occurrence, a later analysis re-analyzed previously published TCR beta repertoires from more than 550 donors and added high-resolution HLA genotyping. The study used immunosequencing to profile the T cell repertoires of some 600 subjects and linked those repertoires to cytomegalovirus serostatus. The aim of the study was to test whether cataloging public T cell receptors could identify signatures of past pathogen exposure. Because of strong linkage in the cohort, roughly five DR-DQ haplotypes were treated as single units for association and clustering. Typing coverage varied by locus: roughly 629-640 donors for A, B, C, DRB1 and DQB1; around 560 for DQA1; about 570 for DPA1; under 490 for DPB1. Every repertoire in the discovery cohort had been generated on one and the same sequencing platform.

The cohort comprised fewer than 700 healthy bone marrow donors. At the time of sampling, all cohort members were nominally healthy, though unrecorded immune exposures were likely present. The donor tested CMV seropositive and was one of the 289 seropositive cohort members. Every donor gave a peripheral blood sample, and the peripheral blood mononuclear cells from that sample were used for TCR beta sequencing. Genomic DNA was extracted from the blood cell samples with the Qiagen DNeasy Blood Extraction Kit. Counted from cysteine to phenylalanine, this CDR3 has 12 amino acids. Left in the record is the CDR3 DNA by itself, 36 bases read in frame from the first base. Notes on this clone: The antigen it recognizes is unknown. Within one base of it there is no much larger clone, and no base qualities were kept.

On the study overall, not on this receptor specifically: A later analysis associated about 17,000 TCR beta sequences with specific HLA alleles at a false discovery rate of 0.05. Broadly in line with IMGT annotations, most TCR beta V segments showed up in productive rearrangements about 90% or about 30% of the time in an earlier analysis of several hundred of the donors. Several of the top co-occurrence clusters appeared to be linked to parvovirus B19, influenza, CMV and Epstein-Barr virus, according to a later analysis. This cohort had only TCR beta chains sequenced, and the lack of alpha or paired-chain data limited which features could be detected. Cytomegalovirus status was reported to be diagnosed by the classifier with high specificity and sensitivity in both the original and validation cohorts. When HLA alleles, especially DR and DQ, strongly co-occurred, TCR associations were difficult to assign to individual alleles. A later analysis found that HLA-associated TCR beta chains were more clonally expanded and had lower generation probabilities than equally common non-associated chains. A further reported finding was that TCR beta sequences accurately predicted the HLA-A and HLA-B alleles for most subjects in the first cohort. V-gene and J-gene trimming of TCR beta chains was associated with a missense DCLRE1C variant in a later genetic analysis, and the association was replicated in an independent cohort. Correlated functional status among segregating V segments might reflect linkage disequilibrium, but an unknown experimental factor could not be ruled out. HLA typing was unavailable for some donors at each locus, so association tests used only the typed subset. The authors suggested that the approach could potentially be generalized to other disease states and immunological phenotypes. Across donors, most TCR sequences were observed very rarely, whereas some public TCRs were present in many individuals. The study listed approximately 150 TCR beta chains as associated with cytomegalovirus. In a later genetic analysis, fewer N-insertions in productive TCRs were reported among donors in an Asian-associated ancestry cluster than the 666-donor mean. A later analysis found that most CMV-associated TCR beta chains appeared HLA-restricted, with HLA associations seemingly driven largely by CMV exposure. Because counts were too low, 15 to 20 rarely observed V segments, including chromosome 9 orphons, were left out of the earlier analysis of some 600 of the donors. A group of highly shared sequence variants was considered likely to be a technical artifact of the sequencing pipeline. The 87-base-pair reads could not distinguish some IMGT-functional V segments, including TRBV6-2 and TRBV6-3, so those segments were excluded. In vitro tests confirmed that a few of the cytomegalovirus-associated TCR beta chains recognize cytomegalovirus antigens. For the cohort, immune exposure information was limited to CMV serostatus. Presence/absence analyses assumed roughly uniform sequencing depth across donors, an assumption that may not hold. A later analysis found that TCR association rates varied across HLA loci, with DRB1 alleles showing the most associated TCRs and HLA-C alleles the fewest.

Library preparation was by the immunoSEQ multiplex PCR assay. For the multiplex PCR, a mixture combining 60 forward primers for TCR Vbeta segments and 13 reverse primers for TCR Jbeta segments was used. The CDR3 region of rearranged TCR beta genes was amplified from genomic DNA by a multiplex PCR assay. The Illumina HiSeq System was used to sequence the amplified TCR beta libraries as 87-base-pair reads. As for how the authors treated the data: In a later analysis, 70 million to 95 million unique TCR beta chains were counted across the approximately 640 repertoires, and about 9.9 million of these chains were shared by at least two donors. A nearest-neighbor algorithm error-corrected the raw reads and collapsed the reads into unique sequences, merging closely related sequences to remove PCR and sequencing errors. To assign V, D and J gene segments, CDR3 sequences were aligned to IMGT reference sequences. For a sequence to be retained, at least a six-nucleotide match to both a V gene segment and a J gene segment was required. A rearrangement was called productive if the CDR3 had no stop codons and remained in frame with V and J, and every other rearrangement was called non-productive. CDR3 was defined by IMGT convention, running from the second conserved V-encoded cysteine to the conserved J-encoded phenylalanine. Sequences without an unambiguous match to a single V gene segment were excluded from the earlier analysis of about 600 of the donors. An earlier analysis of around 600 of the donors classified V segments as functional when productive rearrangements were above 56.7% and as segregating when the standard deviation between donors was above 5%. A statistical classification framework was built for diagnosing cytomegalovirus status from the catalog of TCR beta chain sequences. A later analysis assigned V and J genes by comparing TCR nucleotide sequences with IMGT/GENE-DB human TR gene sequences. A later analysis assigned CDR3 sequences and most-parsimonious VDJ recombination scenarios with the TCRdist pipeline. A later analysis defined each TCR beta chain by its CDR3 amino acid sequence plus V-gene family, and excluded reads lacking a unique V-gene family. As a way to deal with suspected cross-contamination and a sequencing artifact, a later analysis dropped 500 to 700 nucleotide sequences that were highly shared and had low generation probability. In a later analysis, a clonal expansion index was calculated for each public chain from normalized within-repertoire ranks of inferred template counts. In a later analysis, generation probabilities were computed using a VDJ recombination model fitted to out-of-frame rearrangements, and the results were checked against IGoR. In a later analysis, TCR-TCR, TCR-HLA and TCR-CMV co-occurrence was scored with hypergeometric tests, and a repertoire-size bias correction was applied to TCR pairs. In a later analysis, false discovery rates were estimated by permuting HLA or CMV assignments 20 times. In a later analysis, co-occurring TCRs were grouped using DBSCAN, with TCRdist sequence similarity added in when clustering inside HLA-allele-positive subsets. Repertoires with fewer than 30,000 or more than 120,000 public chains, plus five repertoires with anomalous nucleotide sharing, were excluded from co-occurrence clustering. The table comes from immuneACCESS by way of TCRdb, which keeps in-frame sequences with V and J called. Part of the clones is missing from these tables; in studies checked, under half for an unresolved V gene and the rest for unknown reasons. V, J and clone size derive from that table, while D and trimming were established from the DNA sequence. The sample table records about 150,000 clones; 65% to 90% of these occur just once. The ten largest clones represent roughly 6.5% of the sample.

This TCR was sampled from a man aged 50-59 years in good health and CMV-seropositive. The sequence is built from TRBV21-1 and TRBJ1-6. TRBV21-1 is marked as a pseudogene. The sample was PBMCs. The CDR3: CASRGGDSPLHF. At the DNA level, the sequence is TGTGCCAGCCGGGGTGGGGATTCACCCCTCCACTTT.